This entry describes one TCR beta chain. Using immunoSEQ multiplex PCR, the repertoire was profiled, and TCRdb retains in-frame clones only, with some absent. The data hold about 47,000 clones, with about 90% observed a single time. This entry is derived from a study of blood T cell repertoires in COVID-19. Whole-study context: From the United States, Italy and Spain came samples of acute and convalescent COVID-19.

The V end was cut by 6 bases, the J end by 6 bases, with 12 bases between. CDR3 length: 13 residues. Germline V gene data show CDR1 as MDHEN and CDR2 as SYDVKM. What was sequenced was peripheral blood. This sequence joins TRBV28 and TRBJ2-1; weak D call: TRBD2 (6 bases). The sequence derives from an older man with active or convalescent COVID-19. CDR3 protein: CASRGTGVNEQFF. CDR3 DNA sequence: TGTGCCAGCAGGGGGACGGGGGTCAATGAGCAGTTCTTC.